The 4 T cell receptor beta chains in this list originate from one sample, sequenced in a study of blood T cell repertoires in COVID-19. The table came from immunoSEQ multiplex PCR; TCRdb's copy has only in-frame clones and leaves some out. Here the sample spans about 200,000 clones, around three quarters being singletons. The sequencing sample was made of PBMCs or T cells enriched from blood (not recorded which). The receptors derive from a woman aged 50 to 60 with acute COVID-19.

This clone was detected a few times. This sequence joins TRBV9 and TRBJ1-5; no clear D. V lost 0 bases, J lost 0 bases, and 7 bases lay in between. Germline CDR1 SGDLS, CDR2 YYNGEE. The CDR3 is 15 amino acids. CDR3 region: CASSVGGNSNQPQHF. The CDR3 DNA is TGTGCCAGCAGCGTAGGAGGAAATAGCAATCAGCCCCAGCATTTT.

The V gene is TRBV4-3, the J gene TRBJ2-5; D remains ambiguous. The CDR3 length is 13 residues. CDR1 is LGHNA, CDR2 YSLEER, per germline. Trimming left V 2 bases short and J 4 bases short, with 8 bases between. This CDR3 reads CASSQNTGETQYF. In nucleotides, the CDR3 is TGCGCCAGCAGCCAAAATACGGGAGAGACCCAGTACTTC.

This chain joins TRBV4-2 and TRBJ1-4, with TRBD1 matching over 7 bases. The germline gives CDR1 LGHNA, CDR2 YNFKEQ. Germline trimming cut 0 bases from V and 8 bases from J; bases unmatched to any gene: 6. This CDR3 has 15 amino acids. The CDR3 DNA follows: TGTGCCAGCAGCCAAGAGCGAACAGGGGACGAAAAACTGTTTTTT. The encoded protein is CASSQERTGDEKLFF.

The table lists this clone with a few counts. This CDR3 fails to terminate in the conserved phenylalanine or tryptophan, so it likely reflects a read error. Because the CDR3's place on the DNA is in doubt, the DNA is left out and the CDR3 is given as listed by TCRdb. The genes are TRBV6-2 or TRBV6-3 and TRBJ2-7; the tabulated D call, TRBD2, remains unverified against the DNA. Looked up from germline, CDR1 is MNHEY and CDR2 is SVGEGT. Both ends counted, the CDR3 spans 10 residues. The CDR3: CASSYLYLVH.